These 12 T cell receptor beta chains originate from one sample sequenced in a study of T cells after posttransplantation cyclophosphamide. Only in-frame clones appear in the TCRdb table, and some are missing; sequencing was by immunoSEQ multiplex PCR. The sample records roughly 49,000 clones, more than 70% being singletons. The sequencing sample was made of PBMCs. The receptors originated from a young man with a blood cancer, CMV-positive, and with a related stem cell donor.

The genes are TRBV5-4 and TRBJ2-7, with D perhaps matching TRBD1 (5 bases). Trimming took 1 base from V and 2 from J, leaving 13 bases between them. The CDR3 has 15 amino acids. The germline V gene encodes CDR1 SGHNT and CDR2 YYREEE (reference sequence). Here the CDR3 DNA reads TGTGCCAGCAGCTTGTCAGGGTTACCGACCTACGAGCAGTACTTC. Its protein product is CASSLSGLPTYEQYF.

This clone was observed a handful of times. One end of the junction varies from germline; a read error may be responsible. CDR3 DNA: TGTGCCAGTAGTTTGCTGGCTAGCAATCAGCCCCAGCATTTT. It translates to CASSLLASNQPQHF. The genes are TRBV27 and TRBJ1-5; no definite D call. Per the germline V gene, CDR1 is MNHEY and CDR2 is SMNVEV (reference sequence). This CDR3 is 14 amino acids long.

The rearrangement links TRBV7-2 to TRBJ1-4; 8 bases agree with TRBD1. There are 18 residues in the CDR3. V lost 5 bases, J lost 0 bases, and 11 bases stayed unmatched. The germline CDR1 and CDR2 sequences are SGHTA and FQGNSA. CDR3 in DNA: TGTGCCAGCAGCCCCCAGGGGACAGGCACTGCAACTAATGAAAAACTGTTTTTT. Translated, it gives CASSPQGTGTATNEKLFF.

The chain has TRBV6-7 and TRBJ1-1, with TRBD1 matching over 7 bases. TRBV6-7 is an ORF, with its function uncertain. With V trimmed by 8 bases and J by 1 base, 4 bases remained unmatched. This CDR3 spans 13 amino acids. Here the CDR3 DNA reads TGTGCCAGCGGATGGGACAGGAACACTGAAGCTTTCTTT. Its protein product is CASGWDRNTEAFF.

The genes are TRBV19 and TRBJ2-3; 10 nucleotides match TRBD2. Germline values: CDR1 LNHDA, CDR2 SQIVND (reference sequence). V shed 1 base and J 5 bases; nucleotides not matched to a gene: 9. CDR3 length: 17 amino acids. Here the CDR3 DNA reads TGTGCCAGTAGTATAGCCTATCGGGCTAGCGGGAGAGATACGCAGTATTTT. Translated: CASSIAYRASGRDTQYF.

V is TRBV27 and J is TRBJ2-7, with a weak D call TRBD1 (5 bases). Trimming pared 4 bases from V and 3 bases from J, leaving 22 bases between. This CDR3 has 17 residues. Germline V gene sequence: CDR1 MNHEY, CDR2 SMNVEV (reference sequence). CDR3 in DNA: TGTGCCAGCAGTTCGTACCGGACACTTCCCAAGGGCTACGAGCAGTACTTC. As protein: CASSSYRTLPKGYEQYF.

The chain couples TRBV30 to TRBJ1-1; D possibly corresponds to TRBD1 (5 bases). This CDR3 has 14 amino acids. Germline CDR1 GTSNPN, CDR2 SVGIG (reference sequence). Trimming removed 0 bases from V and 6 bases from J, with 14 bases in between. CDR3 DNA: TGTGCCTGGAGTGTACTGGGGGGGGGAGCTGAAGCTTTCTTT. Residues: CAWSVLGGGAEAFF.

This chain uses TRBV21-1 with TRBJ2-2; the table's D call, TRBD2, has no DNA check behind it. TRBV21-1 is deemed a pseudogene. This CDR3 is built from 16 residues. The CDR3 region is CASSRWALSGTGELFF. The CDR3 region has the DNA TGTGCCAGCAGCCGCTGGGCCCTTAGCGGCACCGGGGAGCTGTTTTTT.

The V call is TRBV7-3, the J call TRBJ2-2; D not certain. Germline CDR1 reads SGHTA; CDR2 reads FQGTGA. Trimming pared 6 bases from V and 4 bases from J, leaving 15 bases between. This CDR3 has 15 amino acids. CDR3 bases: TGTGCCAGCAGTCCGGCCCGACTTACCACCGGGGAGCTGTTTTTT. This codes for CASSPARLTTGELFF. Drawing the rest from reference TRBV7-3 and TRBJ2-2, the complete variable domain is GAGVSQTPSNKVTEKGKYVELRCDPISGHTALYWYRQSLGQGPEFLIYFQGTGAADDSGLPNDRFFAVRPEGSVSTLKIQRTERGDSAVYLCASSPARLTTGELFFGEGSRLTVL.

This clone has just a few counts. The rearrangement uses TRBV5-6 and TRBJ1-3, with 8 bases identical to TRBD1. The CDR3 has 14 amino acids. Trimming removed 2 bases from V and 7 bases from J; junction bases left unmatched: 5. Germline values: CDR1 SGHDT, CDR2 YYEEEE. This CDR3 reads CASSFRGQENTIYF. The CDR3 DNA is TGTGCCAGCAGCTTCAGGGGGCAGGAGAACACCATATATTTT.

This clone was recorded only once. The gene calls are TRBV5-1 and TRBJ2-5; D not resolved. The CDR3 loop spans 16 amino acids. Trimming stripped 0 bases from V and 5 bases from J, with 17 bases between. Germline V CDR1 and CDR2: SGHRS, YFSETQ. The CDR3 DNA follows: TGCGCCAGCAGCTTGGCCACCAGTCTTTCGTCGGAGACCCAGTACTTC. Amino acids: CASSLATSLSSETQYF. The whole variable domain, remainder taken from reference TRBV5-1 and TRBJ2-5, is KAGVTQTPRYLIKTRGQQVTLSCSPISGHRSVSWYQQTPGQGLQFLFEYFSETQRNKGNFPGRFSGRQFSNSRSEMNVSTLELGDSALYLCASSLATSLSSETQYFGPGTRLLVL.

The rearrangement joins TRBV6-1 to TRBJ1-5, with a weak D call TRBD1 (5 bases). This CDR3 is built from 13 residues. Germline CDR1 reads MNHNS; CDR2 reads SASEGT. Trimming removed 6 bases from V and 5 bases from J, with 11 bases in between. CDR3 bases: TGTGCCAGCAGGACAGTTAGTCATCAGCCCCAGCATTTT. Translated, it gives CASRTVSHQPQHF.